These 23 T cell receptor beta chains originate from one sample sequenced in a study of regulatory T cells in long-lasting Graves disease. Time point meaning: newly diagnosed GD, antithyroid drugs for less than 3 months. There was RNA extracted from PBMCs, and the TCR library was made from it. Building the TCR beta libraries relied on iRepertoire HTBI primers, and CDR3 regions underwent Arm-PCR. Each CDR3 protein is one row after TCRdb ran MiXCR on the multiplex PCR reads. The repertoire holds fewer than 450,000 distinct CDR3 sequences, with about 15% as singletons. The same specimen was also included in a second study, on T cells in Graves' hyperthyroidism and ophthalmopathy.

This sample comprised peripheral blood mononuclear cells (PBMCs), obtained at new diagnosis, from a patient treated with antithyroid drugs. These receptors came from a woman in her thirties or forties with Graves disease.

In this sample, this clonotype turned up many times. V is TRBV2 and J is TRBJ1-1; TRBD1 matches at 7 bases. The germline gives CDR1 SNHLY, CDR2 FYNNEI. CDR3 length: 14 residues. After removal of 6 bases from V and 1 base from J, the junction contained 5 bases not matched to a gene. CDR3: CASSKTGSNTEAFF. CDR3 nucleotide sequence: TGTGCCAGCAGCAAGACAGGGTCGAACACTGAAGCTTTCTTT.

This clonotype came up many times. One end of the junction fails to match germline, which may point to a read error. CDR3 bases: TGCGCCAGCAGTTTAGCCAGCCCGAACACCGGGGAGCTGTTTTTT. It encodes CASSLASPNTGELFF. The chain combines TRBV12-3 or TRBV12-4 with TRBJ2-2; no definite D call. This CDR3 contains 15 residues.

In its sample, this clonotype was seen a few times. The CDR3 here is CASSPARFGANVLTF. CDR3 sequence (DNA): TGCGCCAGCAGCCCCGCCCGTTTTGGGGCCAACGTCCTGACTTTC. The rearrangement uses TRBV4-1 and TRBJ2-6; D gene unclear. CDR1 MGHRA and CDR2 YSYEKL come from the germline V gene. V shed 4 bases and J shed 3 bases, with 10 bases lying between them. This CDR3 has 15 residues.

This clonotype was picked up a small number of times. The V gene is TRBV6-5, the J gene TRBJ1-3; 8 nucleotides match TRBD1. Germline V CDR1 and CDR2: MNHEY, SVGAGI. Trimming cost V 4 bases and J 3 bases; bases outside gene matches: 5. This CDR3 region has 15 residues. This CDR3 is CASSSGQERGNTIYF. The CDR3 nucleotides are TGTGCCAGCAGTTCGGGACAGGAACGTGGAAACACCATATATTTT.

A word on this clonotype: A much larger clone differs from this one at a single base, so this may be a read error. The chain combines TRBV27 with TRBJ2-5; 7 nucleotides align to TRBD2. CDR3 length: 18 residues. Germline V lookup: CDR1 MNHEY, CDR2 SMNVEV (reference sequence). J lost 11 bases, V lost 0 bases, and 21 bases had no gene match. The CDR3 loop reads CASSLSAGGAGVYNEQYF. CDR3 sequence (DNA): TGTGCCAGCAGTTTATCGGCCGGCGGGGCGGGGGTTTACAATGAGCAGTACTTC.

This clonotype was seen ten or more times. The rearrangement links TRBV7-2 to TRBJ1-4, with 7 bases lining up with TRBD1. The CDR3 runs to 14 residues. With V trimmed by 5 bases and J by 5 bases, 5 bases remained unmatched. Germline lookup yields CDR1 SGHTA and CDR2 FQGNSA. The CDR3: CASSRDSYNEKLFF. CDR3 coding DNA: TGTGCCAGCAGCCGGGACAGTTACAATGAAAAACTGTTTTTT.

This clonotype was seen ten or more times. This chain uses TRBV7-9 with TRBJ2-7; 12 nucleotides line up with TRBD2. The CDR3 covers 18 residues. Germline values: CDR1 SEHNR, CDR2 FQNEAQ (reference sequence). The ends lost 4 bases at V and 0 bases at J; junction bases unmatched: 10. In DNA, the CDR3 is TGTGCCAGCAGCTCCCGACTAGCGGGAGTGGGGAGCTCCTACGAGCAGTACTTC. Translated, it gives CASSSRLAGVGSSYEQYF.

This rearrangement joins TRBV19 to TRBJ2-1; TRBD1 aligns across 12 bases. The CDR3 extends over 16 amino acids. From germline, CDR1 is LNHDA and CDR2 SQIVND (reference sequence). The V and J ends lost 3 bases and 4 bases, in that order; junction bases with no gene match: 4. CDR3 sequence reads: CASSIGTGGTYNEQFF. The CDR3 region has the DNA TGTGCCAGTAGTATTGGGACAGGGGGCACGTACAATGAGCAGTTCTTC.

V and J are TRBV12-3 or TRBV12-4 and TRBJ2-3; D is unresolved. There are 15 residues in the CDR3. Trimming removed 4 bases at V and 6 bases at J, with 17 bases between. As DNA, the CDR3 is TGTGCCAGCAGTTACTCAAACAGTCGGCCCGATACGCAGTATTTT. Protein: CASSYSNSRPDTQYF.

The chain carries TRBV28 and TRBJ2-7; D might be TRBD2 (5 bases). Deletions cut 6 bases from V and 0 bases from J, with 12 bases between. CDR1 is MDHEN and CDR2 is SYDVKM in the germline V gene. The CDR3 covers 14 residues. The CDR3 protein is CASSSYRDSYEQYF. As DNA, the CDR3 is TGTGCCAGCAGCAGCTACCGGGACTCCTACGAGCAGTACTTC. Variable domain in full (rest from reference TRBV28 and TRBJ2-7): DVKVTQSSRYLVKRTGEKVFLECVQDMDHENMFWYRQDPGLGLRLIYFSYDVKMKEKGDIPEGYSVSREKKERFSLILESASTNQTSMYLCASSSYRDSYEQYFGPGTRLTVT.

The chain is built from TRBV28 and TRBJ2-7; 8 bases are a match to TRBD2. V gave up 8 bases and J gave up 7 bases; unmatched junction bases: 10. Per germline, CDR1 MDHEN and CDR2 SYDVKM. This CDR3 has 13 amino acids. The CDR3 nucleotides read TGTGCCAGCTGGGGAGCGGGGGACTCTGAGCAGTACTTC. Its translation is CASWGAGDSEQYF.

This clonotype was seen repeatedly, ten times or more. V is TRBV18 and J is TRBJ2-1; 8 positions agree with TRBD1. The germline gives CDR1 KGHSH, CDR2 LQKENI. The CDR3 consists of 17 residues. J gave up 4 bases and V 0 bases, and 8 bases lay outside the gene matches. The CDR3 loop is CASSPPRNRGEYNEQFF. As DNA, the CDR3 is TGTGCCAGCTCACCACCGAGGAACAGGGGGGAATACAATGAGCAGTTCTTC.

This clonotype was detected many times. The J gene is TRBJ2-7, the V gene TRBV2; D is unresolved. Per the germline V gene, CDR1 is SNHLY and CDR2 is FYNNEI. V lost 7 bases and J 4 bases, leaving 8 bases between the germline ends. The CDR3 totals 11 residues. The CDR3 DNA reads as TGTGCCAGCAAATTCGAATACGAGCAGTACTTC. Its protein product is CASKFEYEQYF.

This clonotype was counted many times. The chain carries TRBV28 and TRBJ2-7, with 7 nucleotides matching TRBD1. CDR1 and CDR2 from the germline V gene are MDHEN and SYDVKM. V lost 2 bases to trimming and J lost 0 bases; unmatched junction nucleotides: 16. CDR3 length: 19 residues. The CDR3 protein is CASSLRQGRRTRPSYEQYF. CDR3 sequence (DNA): TGTGCCAGCAGTTTACGACAGGGCCGGAGAACGAGGCCCTCCTACGAGCAGTACTTC.

This clonotype has ten or more counts. One junction end disagrees with the germline gene, perhaps due to a read error. The V gene is TRBV5-1, the J gene TRBJ2-7, with a possible D match to TRBD2 (6 bases). The germline V gene has CDR1 SGHRS and CDR2 YFSETQ. The CDR3 has 13 amino acids. The CDR3 nucleotides are TGTGCCAGCAGCTTATTAGCGGCCTACGAGCAGTACTTC. The encoded protein is CASSLLAAYEQYF.

This clonotype was observed at least ten times. The rearrangement links TRBV11-2 to TRBJ2-7, with D perhaps TRBD2 (6 bases). Germline V gene lookup returns CDR1 SGHAT and CDR2 FQNNGV. This CDR3 has 15 amino acids. Trimming shortened V by 1 base and J by 5 bases, and 15 bases separated the two germline ends. Here the CDR3 reads CASSLVGDSQNEQYF. DNA of the CDR3: TGTGCCAGCAGCTTAGTCGGGGACTCGCAAAACGAGCAGTACTTC.

Many counts were recorded for this clonotype. The chain combines TRBV6-5 with TRBJ2-5; the D gene is possibly TRBD2 (5 bases). CDR1 and CDR2 (germline): MNHEY, SVGAGI. V shed 4 bases and J shed 1 base, with 13 bases lying between them. This CDR3 spans 15 amino acids. CDR3 protein: CASSSIGGSQETQYF. Here the CDR3 DNA reads TGTGCCAGCAGTTCCATCGGAGGCAGCCAAGAGACCCAGTACTTC.

This clonotype appeared many times. This chain joins TRBV9 and TRBJ2-1; 9 bases map to TRBD2. The length of the CDR3 is 16 residues. The ends lost 0 bases at V and 5 bases at J; junction bases unmatched: 6. Looked up from germline, CDR1 is SGDLS and CDR2 is YYNGEE. Here the CDR3 reads CASSVGGTSINNEQFF. The CDR3 nucleotides are TGTGCCAGCAGCGTAGGTGGGACTAGCATTAACAATGAGCAGTTCTTC.

This clonotype was found many times. V gene TRBV11-3 combines with J gene TRBJ2-1, with 8 bases aligning to TRBD2. In germline, CDR1 is SGHNT, CDR2 YENEEA. The V and J ends lost 5 bases and 1 base, in that order; junction bases with no gene match: 7. This CDR3 is 16 amino acids long. CDR3 sequence: CASSLSAGGSYNEQFF. CDR3 sequence (DNA): TGTGCCAGCAGCCTTAGCGCGGGAGGTTCCTACAATGAGCAGTTCTTC. The whole variable domain, filled in from reference TRBV11-3 and TRBJ2-1, reads EAGVVQSPRYKIIEKKQPVAFWCNPISGHNTLYWYLQNLGQGPELLIRYENEEAVDDSQLPKDRFSAERLKGVDSTLKIQPAELGDSAVYLCASSLSAGGSYNEQFFGPGTRLTVL.

The chain recombines TRBV20-1 with TRBJ1-6; D gene uncertain. CDR3 length: 14 amino acids. V dropped 2 bases and J dropped 11 bases, with 16 bases sitting between them. Germline V gene lookup returns CDR1 DFQATT and CDR2 SNEGSKA (reference sequence). CDR3 coding DNA: TGCAGTGCTAGAATGGCCTGGGTCGGGGCACCCCTCCACTTT. This gives the protein CSARMAWVGAPLHF.

A few counts support this clonotype. The chain has TRBV20-1 and TRBJ2-1, with D unresolved. Looked up from germline, CDR1 is DFQATT and CDR2 is SNEGSKA (reference sequence). V lost 4 bases to trimming and J lost 9 bases, with 13 bases between them. This CDR3 region has 12 residues. The CDR3: CSATPRIGEQFF. CDR3 in DNA: TGCAGTGCTACTCCGAGAATCGGTGAGCAGTTCTTC.

The chain uses TRBV11-2 and TRBJ1-2, with D unclear. Germline V CDR1 and CDR2: SGHAT, FQNNGV. The CDR3 has 14 amino acids. V was shortened by 4 bases and J by 8 bases, with 17 bases between the two germline ends. Here the CDR3 reads CASSSSRNVGGYTF. The CDR3 coding sequence is TGTGCCAGCAGCTCTAGTAGGAACGTCGGAGGCTACACCTTC.

This clonotype was picked up a small number of times. V and J are TRBV19 and TRBJ2-7; TRBD1 is a possible D gene (6 bases). The V gene's germline CDR1 is LNHDA and CDR2 SQIVND (reference sequence). V was cut by 6 bases and J by 6 bases, with 15 bases left in between. This CDR3 is 13 amino acids long. CDR3: CASSAPARGEQYF. The CDR3 nucleotides are TGTGCCAGTAGCGCTCCGGCCAGGGGCGAGCAGTACTTC.